This T cell receptor (beta chain) was retrieved from a study of shared clonotypes between healthy human individuals. The CDR3 has 15 amino acids. Germline V gene data show CDR1 as KGHSH and CDR2 as LQKENI. The ends lost 4 bases at V and 0 bases at J; junction bases unmatched: 1. The protocol was immunoSEQ multiplex PCR, while the TCRdb copy is restricted to in-frame clones and leaves out a portion. The repertoire holds a few million clones, roughly 93% seen once, with about 0.41% in the top ten. A remark on this clone: The same CDR3 also results from other DNA sequences found in this sample.

The TCR was taken from a young man in good health. Some clones in this sample may be carry-over from other donors' samples. The rearrangement joins TRBV18 to TRBJ2-2, with TRBD1 matching 8 bases. The specimen sequenced was naive CD4+ T cells from PBMCs. Regarding subset: CD45RA+ positively selected. CDR3: CASSLQGANTGELFF. CDR3 bases: TGTGCCAGCTCACTACAGGGGGCGAACACCGGGGAGCTGTTTTTT.